The T cell receptor beta chain under discussion was sequenced for a study of blood T cells in healthy people across ages. A J-beta primer mix and a sample-barcoded 5' primer were used in a second PCR of roughly 6 to 11 cycles. Every sample gave at least 2.5 million paired-end reads containing CDR3. TCRdb fed the 5' RACE reads into MiXCR, producing one record per CDR3 protein. This sample has hundreds of thousands of distinct CDR3 sequences; around 49% occur once, and the top ten carry approximately 32%. Each donor's blood draw was roughly 10 milliliters of peripheral blood. Each sample used at least 7 million PBMCs. This clonotype was seen many times. Its cognate antigen is unknown. V lost 5 bases and J 6 bases, leaving 11 bases between the germline ends. Germline CDR1 SGHNT, CDR2 YENEEA. The CDR3 totals 13 residues. Regarding the study as a whole: Estimates drawn from one million T cells were deemed to understate diversity.

The chain joins TRBV11-3 to TRBJ2-4; D remains ambiguous. This receptor was obtained from a woman aged 55-69 years in good health. Sequencing was done on a sample of blood. Here the CDR3 reads CASSVGPLNIQYF. CDR3 in DNA: TGTGCCAGCAGCGTTGGACCCTTAAACATTCAGTACTTC. The full variable domain, its missing parts supplied by reference TRBV11-3 and TRBJ2-4, is EAGVVQSPRYKIIEKKQPVAFWCNPISGHNTLYWYLQNLGQGPELLIRYENEEAVDDSQLPKDRFSAERLKGVDSTLKIQPAELGDSAVYLCASSVGPLNIQYFGAGTRLSVL.